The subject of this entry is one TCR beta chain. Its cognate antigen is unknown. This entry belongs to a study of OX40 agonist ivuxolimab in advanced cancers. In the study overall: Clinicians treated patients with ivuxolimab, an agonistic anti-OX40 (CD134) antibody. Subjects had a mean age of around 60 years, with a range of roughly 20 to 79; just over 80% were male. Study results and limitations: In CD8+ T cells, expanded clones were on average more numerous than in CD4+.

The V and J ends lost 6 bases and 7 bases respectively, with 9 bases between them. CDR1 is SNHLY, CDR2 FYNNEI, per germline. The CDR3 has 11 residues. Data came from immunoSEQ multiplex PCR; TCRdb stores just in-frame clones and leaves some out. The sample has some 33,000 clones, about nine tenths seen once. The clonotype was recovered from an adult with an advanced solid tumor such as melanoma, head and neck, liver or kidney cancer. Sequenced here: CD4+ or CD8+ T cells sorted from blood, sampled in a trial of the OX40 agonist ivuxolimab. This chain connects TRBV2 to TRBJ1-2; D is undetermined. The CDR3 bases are TGTGCCAGCAGCTGGACTGCTGGCTACACCTTC. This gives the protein CASSWTAGYTF.